This TCR beta chain emerged from a study of blood T cells in healthy people across ages. Points from the study as a whole: Among T cells, TCR beta diversity per million cells dropped roughly linearly as age rose. Changes in expanded clonotypes were possibly confounded, as the CMV status of donors was unknown.

PCR was performed a second time for about 6 to 11 cycles using a sample-barcoded 5' primer and a J-beta primer mix. One entry per CDR3 protein, called by TCRdb with MiXCR from the 5' RACE reads. Here the sample spans 550,000 to 750,000 distinct CDR3 sequences, approximately 21% being singletons. After removal of 1 base from V and 7 bases from J, the junction contained 9 bases not matched to a gene. The germline gives CDR1 SQVTM, CDR2 ANQGSEA. The CDR3 spans 14 residues. To note about this clonotype: Its antigen is unidentified.

Specimen: blood. The sequence derives from a man aged 65 to 85 in good health. This chain uses TRBV29-1 with TRBJ2-5, with 7 bases lining up with TRBD2. The CDR3 coding sequence is TGCAGCGTTGAAGTCCAGGGACTACGAGGGACCCAGTACTTC. Its translation is CSVEVQGLRGTQYF. The whole variable domain, remainder taken from reference TRBV29-1 and TRBJ2-5, is SAVISQKPSRDICQRGTSLTIQCQVDSQVTMMFWYRQQPGQSLTLIATANQGSEATYESGFVIDKFPISRPNLTFSTLTVSNMSPEDSSIYLCSVEVQGLRGTQYFGPGTRLLVL.